These T cell receptor beta chains were read from a single sample in a study of CD8 T cells in Susac syndrome. Using its own MiXCR run on the immunoSEQ multiplex PCR reads, TCRdb lists one record per CDR3 protein. The sample records over 150,000 distinct CDR3 sequences, approximately 95% being singletons. The specimen was CD4+ T cells from PBMCs. The source is a human donor with Susac syndrome. CDR3s include the opening cysteine and the closing phenylalanine or tryptophan. Fields, in order: J gene, V gene, clone size, D gene, CDR3 DNA, CDR3 protein. The D gene is left open where the match is weak. The listing skips clone size in some rows; elsewhere it reads once, few, many or a size class.

TRBJ2-1,TRBV5-1,-,-,TGCGCCAGCAGCCTCGGGAGTATAGGCTGGGATGAGCAGTTCTTC,CASSLGSIGWDEQFF
TRBJ1-2,TRBV27,-,-,TGTGCCAGCAGTTTATCCACAGCGGTACATAATGGCTACACCTTC,CASSLSTAVHNGYTF
TRBJ1-2,TRBV20-1,-,-,TGCAGTGCTTTAGGATCGACGGATGGCTACACCTTC,CSALGSTDGYTF
TRBJ1-1,TRBV23-1,once,-,TGCGCCAGCAGTCAATCTCAGGGAAACACTGAAGCTTTCTTT,CASSQSQGNTEAFF
TRBJ1-5,TRBV30,-,-,TGTGCCTGGAGACCCCCGGGGCAGGGGTATCAGCCCCAGCATTTT,CAWRPPGQGYQPQHF
TRBJ2-1,TRBV3-1,-,-,TGTGCCAGCGCCTCAGGGCGGGGGCCCTACAATGAGCAGTTCTTC,CASASGRGPYNEQFF
TRBJ2-3,TRBV6-6,-,-,TGTGCCAGCAGCAACTCTGGGGATACGCAGTATTTT,CASSNSGDTQYF
TRBJ2-1,TRBV30,once,-,TGTGCCTGGAATTTGGGGTATAGTGAGCAGTTCTTC,CAWNLGYSEQFF
TRBJ2-1,TRBV3-1,-,TRBD2,TGTGCCAGCAGCCCAAGGGAAGCGGGGGGGGGTAATGAGCAGTTCTTC,CASSPREAGGGNEQFF
TRBJ2-5,TRBV7-9,-,TRBD1,TGTGCCAGCAGCCGGGACAGGGGAGAGGGAGAGACCCAGTACTTC,CASSRDRGEGETQYF
TRBJ2-1,TRBV20-1,-,TRBD2,TGCAGTGCTGGGGGGGGTAGCGGGAGAAACAATGAGCAGTTCTTC,CSAGGGSGRNNEQFF
TRBJ1-2,TRBV2,-,-,TGTGCCAGCACGGCCTTCAGACAGGTCGGCTACACCTTC,CASTAFRQVGYTF
TRBJ1-1,TRBV4-1,-,-,TGCGCCAGCAGCCAAGAGGTCCGCTTACGGACTGAAGCTTTCTTT,CASSQEVRLRTEAFF
TRBJ2-7,TRBV29-1,-,-,TGCAGCGCCGGGGACGGATTCTACGAGCAGTACTTC,CSAGDGFYEQYF
TRBJ2-5,TRBV29-1,-,TRBD2,TGCAGCGTTGAATATCTGGCGGGAGGGCAAGAGACCCAGTACTTC,CSVEYLAGGQETQYF
TRBJ2-4,TRBV7-4,once,-,TGTGCCAGCAGCTTAGTTCCTGGACTATCCAAAAACATTCAGTACTTC,CASSLVPGLSKNIQYF
TRBJ2-1,TRBV14,-,TRBD2,TGTGCCAGCAGCCAATATAGGCTAGCGGGTGAAAATGGACAGTTCTTC,CASSQYRLAGENGQFF
TRBJ2-3,TRBV11-3,-,TRBD2,TGTGCCAGCAGCGCGGGAGCGGGGGGGCATACAGATACGCAGTATTTT,CASSAGAGGHTDTQYF
TRBJ2-1,TRBV12-3/TRBV12-4,few,-,TGTGCCAGCAGTTTAGGTCGGGACAATGAGCAGTTCTTC,CASSLGRDNEQFF
TRBJ2-1,TRBV29-1,-,TRBD1,TGCAGCGTTGGACGGCCCGATCGTCCCCGGGACAGGGGGCGGTCAAAGCAGTTCTTC,CSVGRPDRPRDRGRSKQFF
TRBJ2-1,TRBV19,-,-,TGTGCCAGTCAGATGGGGCAGGGGTATAATGAGCAGTTCTTC,CASQMGQGYNEQFF
TRBJ1-1,TRBV5-4,-,-,TGTGCCAGCAGCTTGGCTGGCAGGGTTGAAGCTTTCTTT,CASSLAGRVEAFF
TRBJ2-1,TRBV24-1,-,-,TGTGCCACCCGGGCCGGGGGTGTCGATGAGCAGTTCTTC,CATRAGGVDEQFF
TRBJ2-1,TRBV9,-,-,TGTGCCAGCAGCTCCAGGGAGAAAAATTCCAATGAGCAGTTCTTC,CASSSREKNSNEQFF
TRBJ1-2,TRBV12-3/TRBV12-4,-,-,TGTGCCAGCAGCCAGCGTGGCAGCTATGGCTACACCTTC,CASSQRGSYGYTF
TRBJ2-1,TRBV20-1,-,-,TGCAGTGCGAAGGGGCGGAGAGACTCCTACAATGAGCAGTTCTTC,CSAKGRRDSYNEQFF
TRBJ2-2,TRBV29-1,-,-,TGCAGCGTCCGGGCCACACCCTGGAACACCGGGGAGCTGTTTTTT,CSVRATPWNTGELFF
TRBJ2-5,TRBV5-1,-,TRBD2,TGCGCCAGCAGCCTCGGACTAGCGGAGGGGACCCAGTACTTC,CASSLGLAEGTQYF
TRBJ1-2,TRBV18,-,TRBD1,TGTGCCAGCTCACCTGGGACAGACCATGGCTACACCTTC,CASSPGTDHGYTF
TRBJ1-5,TRBV30,-,-,TGTGCCTGGAGTGGCATACTCCTTAATCAGCCCCAGCATTTT,CAWSGILLNQPQHF
TRBJ1-4,TRBV12-3/TRBV12-4,-,TRBD1,TGTGCCAGCAGCTGGGGACAGGCTAATGAAAAACTGTTTTTT,CASSWGQANEKLFF
TRBJ2-3,TRBV9,-,-,TGTGCCAGCAGCGGAGGTCACAGCAGCACAGATACGCAGTATTTT,CASSGGHSSTDTQYF
TRBJ1-2,TRBV5-6,-,-,TGTGCCAGCAGCTTGGTACGGGTACTCCATGGCTACACCTTC,CASSLVRVLHGYTF
TRBJ2-5,TRBV3-1,-,TRBD2,TGTGCCAGCAGCCAACCCTGGACTAGCGGGCAAGAGACCCAGTACTTC,CASSQPWTSGQETQYF
TRBJ2-5,TRBV6-2/TRBV6-3,-,-,TGTGCCAGCATTAAAGGGACTTCGCAAGAGACCCAGTACTTC,CASIKGTSQETQYF
TRBJ1-4,TRBV4-2,-,-,TGTGCCAGCAGCCAACCTCTCATAGGGGTCCAGACTAATGAAAAACTGTTTTTT,CASSQPLIGVQTNEKLFF
TRBJ1-2,TRBV15,-,-,TGTGCCACCCCCCCAGCTTATGGCTACACCTTC,CATPPAYGYTF
TRBJ1-2,TRBV7-2,-,-,TGTGCCAGCAGCTCCTACACGGGAGACCCTAATTTC,CASSSYTGDPNF
TRBJ1-6,TRBV4-3,-,-,TGCGCCAGCAGCCAAGAGCAGGGCAGGTTCTCACCCCTCCACTTT,CASSQEQGRFSPLHF
TRBJ2-1,TRBV20-1,-,-,TGCAGTGCTAGAAGTCCAGGCTACAATGAGCAGTTCTTC,CSARSPGYNEQFF
TRBJ2-3,TRBV20-1,-,TRBD2,TGCAGTGCTAGTTTTCCTAGCGGGAGAGTAGATACGCAGTATTTT,CSASFPSGRVDTQYF
TRBJ2-4,TRBV28,-,-,TGTGCCACCCATGGGGCCCCCCAAAACATTCAGTACTTC,CATHGAPQNIQYF
TRBJ1-6,TRBV5-4,few,-,TGTGCCAGCAGCGAACAGAGCTCCTATAATTCACCCCTCCACTTT,CASSEQSSYNSPLHF
TRBJ2-4,TRBV28,-,-,TGTGCCAGCGGGGCGGGCCGAGCCAAAAACATTCAGTACTTC,CASGAGRAKNIQYF
TRBJ2-5,TRBV20-1,-,TRBD1,TGCAGTGCTAGAGATATCGCAGGGGGCGCGGAGACCCAGTACTTC,CSARDIAGGAETQYF